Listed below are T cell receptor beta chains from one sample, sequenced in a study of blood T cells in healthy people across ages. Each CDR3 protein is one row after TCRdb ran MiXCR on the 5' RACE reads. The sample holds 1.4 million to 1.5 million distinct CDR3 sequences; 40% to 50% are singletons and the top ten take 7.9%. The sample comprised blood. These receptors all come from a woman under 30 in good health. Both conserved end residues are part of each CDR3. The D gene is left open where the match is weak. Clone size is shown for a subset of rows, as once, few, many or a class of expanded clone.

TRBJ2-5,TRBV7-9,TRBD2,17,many,TGTGCCAGCAGCTTCTCCGGGACTAGCGCAAGACAAGAGACCCAGTACTTC,CASSFSGTSARQETQYF
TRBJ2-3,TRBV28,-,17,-,TGTGCCAGCGTAAGGGGCCACCATAGCCCTAGCACAGATACGCAGTATTTT,CASVRGHHSPSTDTQYF
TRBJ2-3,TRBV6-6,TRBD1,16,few,TGTGCCAGCAGCCCCGGCCGGACAGGGATGGTAGATACGCAGTATTTT,CASSPGRTGMVDTQYF
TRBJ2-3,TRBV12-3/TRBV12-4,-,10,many,TGTGCCAGCGGCGGAGATACGCAGTATTTT,CASGGDTQYF
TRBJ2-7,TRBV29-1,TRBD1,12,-,TGCAGCGTTCACCCAGGGGGCTACGAGCAGTACTTC,CSVHPGGYEQYF
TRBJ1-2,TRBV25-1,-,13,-,TGTGCCAGCAGTGCCCCTGTTAACTATGGCTACACCTTC,CASSAPVNYGYTF
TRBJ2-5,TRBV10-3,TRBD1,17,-,TGTGCCATCAGTGGATCCTCCGGGACAGGGGGCCGGGAGACCCAGTACTTC,CAISGSSGTGGRETQYF
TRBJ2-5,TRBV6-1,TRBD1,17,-,TGTGCCAGCAGCCCTACCAGAGGACAGGGGGCCGGAGAGACCCAGTACTTC,CASSPTRGQGAGETQYF
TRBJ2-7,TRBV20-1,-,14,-,TGCAGTGCTAGAGATGGACACTCGCTTTACGAGCAGTACTTC,CSARDGHSLYEQYF
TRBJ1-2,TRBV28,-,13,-,TGTGCCAGCTACTCGGTCGCGACCTATGGCTACACCTTC,CASYSVATYGYTF
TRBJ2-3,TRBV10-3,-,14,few,TGTGCCATCAGTGTCTCCGGCAGCACAGATACGCAGTATTTT,CAISVSGSTDTQYF
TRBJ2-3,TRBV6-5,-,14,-,TGTGCCAGCACCACCGCCCGACAGACAGATACGCAGTATTTT,CASTTARQTDTQYF
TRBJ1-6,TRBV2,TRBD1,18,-,TGTGCCAGCAGTGAGTTCCCGGGACAGACTGACCTGGGGTCACCCCTCCACTTT,CASSEFPGQTDLGSPLHF
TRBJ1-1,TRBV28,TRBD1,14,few,TGTGCCAGCAGATTCACAGGGGGTCGGACTGAAGCTTTCTTT,CASRFTGGRTEAFF
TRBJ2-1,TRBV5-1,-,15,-,TGCGCCAGCAGCTTGGTTGGGCGCTCCTACAATGAGCAGTTCTTC,CASSLVGRSYNEQFF
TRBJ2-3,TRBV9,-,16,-,TGTGCCAGCAGTGACACGGGGCCGAGCCTCACAGATACGCAGTATTTT,CASSDTGPSLTDTQYF
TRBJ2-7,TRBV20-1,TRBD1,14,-,TGCAGTGCTGGCGAAGAGGGACAGCCCTACGAGCAGTACTTC,CSAGEEGQPYEQYF
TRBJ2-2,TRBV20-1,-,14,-,TGCAGTGCTAGTATTGCGCAGGGCGCCGGGGAGCTGTTTTTT,CSASIAQGAGELFF
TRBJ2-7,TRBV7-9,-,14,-,TGTGCCAGCAACTTAAACACTGGATCCTACGAGCAGTACTTC,CASNLNTGSYEQYF
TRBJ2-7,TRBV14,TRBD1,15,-,TGTGCCAGCAGCCCCACGGGACAGGGTGCCTACGAGCAGTACTTC,CASSPTGQGAYEQYF
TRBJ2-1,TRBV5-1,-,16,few,TGCGCCAGCAGCCCTGACAGATCCTCACTTTACAATGAGCAGTTCTTC,CASSPDRSSLYNEQFF
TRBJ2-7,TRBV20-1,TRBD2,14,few,TGCAGTGCTGGCGTGGCGGGAGAGTCCTACGAGCAGTACTTC,CSAGVAGESYEQYF
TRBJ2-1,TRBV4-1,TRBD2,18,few,TGCGCCAGCAGCCAAGATACTCTAGCGGGGGAGCGGCTCCATGAGCAGTTCTTC,CASSQDTLAGERLHEQFF
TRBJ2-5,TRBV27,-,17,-,TGTGCCAGCAGTATGAAAGGGCGGGGGCTTTCTCAAGAGACCCAGTACTTC,CASSMKGRGLSQETQYF
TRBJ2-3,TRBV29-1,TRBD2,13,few,TGCAGCGCTTCGAGCGGGAGCATGGATACGCAGTATTTT,CSASSGSMDTQYF